The 21 T cell receptor beta chains presented below share a single source sample, sequenced in a study of identical twins (TCRdb year 2016). Library construction relied on 5' RACE. The instrument given in TCRdb is Illumina HiSeq 2000. The public reads were quality trimmed at Q25 with fastp and then assembled into clones with MiXCR by TCRdb, keeping productive beta chains. Each entry is one CDR3 protein sequence, shown with its most common DNA and genes. This sample lists 700,000 or so distinct CDR3 sequences; 8% to 9% were detected once. The top ten clonotypes cover 0.75% to 1% of the sample. The sample was also reused in another study, on yellow fever vaccine responses in identical twins.

Material for sequencing was PBMCs. All receptors come from a woman under 30 in good health.

The CDR3 spells CASSQGTDSYNEQFF. The CDR3 coding sequence is TGCGCCAGCAGCCAGGGGACGGACTCCTACAATGAGCAGTTCTTC. The chain recombines TRBV5-1 with TRBJ2-1; D possibly corresponds to TRBD1 (6 bases). The V gene lost 4 bases and the J gene lost 0 bases, with 11 bases spanning the gap. CDR3 length: 15 amino acids. The germline V gene encodes CDR1 SGHRS and CDR2 YFSETQ.

Details on this clonotype: No conserved phenylalanine or tryptophan is present at the end of the CDR3, so a read error is the likely explanation. V and J are TRBV20-1 and TRBJ1-1; tentatively, D is TRBD1 (5 bases). This CDR3 has 14 residues. V lost 0 bases to trimming and J lost 3 bases, with 11 bases between them. Germline CDR1 reads DFQATT; CDR2 reads SNEGSKA (reference sequence). The CDR3 loop reads CSARDGAGDTEAFV. Here the CDR3 DNA reads TGCAGTGCTAGAGATGGGGCTGGGGACACTGAAGCTTTCGTT.

The gene calls are TRBV20-1 and TRBJ2-1; 7 nucleotides align to TRBD2. With 0 bases clipped from V and 2 bases from J, the junction kept 10 bases outside the gene matches. The CDR3 spans 17 residues. CDR1 and CDR2 from the germline V gene are DFQATT and SNEGSKA (reference sequence). The CDR3 DNA follows: TGCAGTGCTAGAGATCCTGGGGGGGGAAGCACCTACAATGAGCAGTTCTTC. Encoded protein: CSARDPGGGSTYNEQFF.

This clonotype was counted ten times or more. This chain uses TRBV5-1 with TRBJ2-1, with 11 nucleotides matching TRBD2. With 1 base clipped from V and 0 bases from J, the junction kept 18 bases outside the gene matches. Per germline, CDR1 SGHRS and CDR2 YFSETQ. There are 22 residues in the CDR3. CDR3: CASSLLTPGTSGYLDSYNEQFF. CDR3 DNA sequence: TGCGCCAGCAGCTTGCTCACTCCCGGGACTAGCGGATACCTTGACTCCTACAATGAGCAGTTCTTC.

This clonotype occurred many times. This chain joins TRBV20-1 and TRBJ2-3; D remains ambiguous. CDR1 is DFQATT, CDR2 SNEGSKA, per germline (reference sequence). V gave up 0 bases and J gave up 6 bases, with 7 bases separating them. This CDR3 region has 12 residues. The CDR3 spells CSARDGLDTQYF. The CDR3 DNA is TGCAGTGCTAGAGATGGGTTGGATACGCAGTATTTT.

The J gene is TRBJ2-3, the V gene TRBV11-2; 15 positions agree with TRBD2. With V trimmed by 3 bases and J by 6 bases, 10 bases remained unmatched. CDR1 and CDR2 from the germline V gene are SGHAT and FQNNGV. The CDR3 has 18 residues. The CDR3 spells CASSLTGLAGGQADTQYF. The CDR3, as DNA: TGTGCCAGCAGCTTGACTGGACTAGCGGGGGGGCAAGCCGATACGCAGTATTTT.

This clonotype has at least ten counts. DNA for the CDR3: TGCGCCAGCAGCCAAGATCATCTGGGAGTGGGCTACGAGCAGTACTTC. It translates to CASSQDHLGVGYEQYF. The chain uses TRBV4-1 and TRBJ2-7, with a weak D call TRBD2 (5 bases). The germline V and J ends were trimmed by 0 bases and 3 bases, with 15 bases remaining between them. This CDR3 has 16 residues. CDR1 MGHRA and CDR2 YSYEKL come from the germline V gene.

This clonotype was seen only a few times. The V gene is TRBV7-8, the J gene TRBJ2-5, with D hard to call. CDR3 length: 13 amino acids. The germline V gene encodes CDR1 SGHVS and CDR2 FQNEAQ. V shed 1 base and J shed 1 base, with 4 bases lying between them. CDR3 in DNA: TGTGCCAGCAGCTTAGTGGGCCAAGAGACCCAGTACTTC. This encodes CASSLVGQETQYF.

This clonotype was seen a few times. This sequence joins TRBV7-2 and TRBJ2-3; 7 positions match TRBD1. This CDR3 spans 17 amino acids. J gave up 6 bases and V 4 bases, and 16 bases lay outside the gene matches. The germline gives CDR1 SGHTA, CDR2 FQGNSA. The CDR3 DNA sequence: TGTGCCAGCAGCTCACGGACAGGAGTCGTCCGGTGGGATACGCAGTATTTT. Translation: CASSSRTGVVRWDTQYF.

The chain recombines TRBV6-4 with TRBJ2-1; TRBD2 matches at 14 bases. The CDR3 loop spans 15 amino acids. Germline values: CDR1 MRHNA, CDR2 SNTAGT. V lost 4 bases to trimming and J lost 6 bases; unmatched junction nucleotides: 2. The CDR3 protein is CASSGLAGGPNEQFF. The CDR3 DNA reads as TGTGCCAGCAGTGGACTAGCGGGGGGGCCCAATGAGCAGTTCTTC.

A note on this clonotype: Being one base from a much bigger clone, this may be a read error. V gene TRBV3-1 combines with J gene TRBJ2-1, with TRBD2 identical over 9 bases. CDR3 length: 16 amino acids. Germline assignment: CDR1 LGHDT and CDR2 YNNKEL (reference sequence). V was pared by 5 bases and J by 7 bases, with 12 bases of the junction left unmatched. The CDR3 sequence is CASSSFSGGRENEQFF. CDR3 bases: TGTGCCAGCAGCTCCTTTAGCGGGGGTAGGGAAAATGAGCAGTTCTTC.

This clonotype was seen repeatedly, ten times or more. This chain uses TRBV11-3 with TRBJ2-3; D perhaps matches TRBD1 (6 bases). The V end lost 3 bases, the J end lost 6 bases, and 10 bases lay between the germline ends. CDR1 and CDR2 (germline): SGHNT, YENEEA. The CDR3 is made up of 13 amino acids. CDR3 sequence: CASSLTGSDTQYF. Written as DNA, the CDR3 is TGTGCCAGCAGCTTGACAGGTTCGGATACGCAGTATTTT.

This clonotype was counted between two and nine times. V gene TRBV6-5 combines with J gene TRBJ2-1; D is uncertain. The germline V gene has CDR1 MNHEY and CDR2 SVGAGI. The V end lost 8 bases, the J end lost 8 bases, and 7 bases lay between the germline ends. The CDR3 is 10 amino acids. CDR3 DNA: TGTGCCAGCGGCGTTGATGAGCAGTTCTTC. Protein: CASGVDEQFF.

There are a few counts of this clonotype. One end of the junction varies from germline; a read error may be responsible. V usage is TRBV10-2 and J usage is TRBJ2-1, with a possible D match to TRBD2 (5 bases). Germline CDR1 is WSHSY and CDR2 is SAAADI. The CDR3 is made up of 13 amino acids. As DNA, the CDR3 is TGCGCCAGCTTCGAGGGAGCCTATAATGAGCAGTTCTTC. Residues: CASFEGAYNEQFF.

This clonotype was recorded many times. This rearrangement joins TRBV12-3 or TRBV12-4 to TRBJ2-2; D is uncertain. CDR3 length: 15 amino acids. Trimming shortened V by 5 bases and J by 7 bases, and 17 bases separated the two germline ends. The CDR3 loop reads CASSPMPSRVGELFF. In DNA, the CDR3 is TGTGCCAGCAGTCCAATGCCTAGTAGGGTCGGGGAGCTGTTTTTT.

This clonotype was picked up many times. V is TRBV12-3 or TRBV12-4 and J is TRBJ1-2; the D is unclear. Trimming cost V 1 base and J 1 base, with 13 bases left between them. CDR3 length: 16 residues. In DNA, the CDR3 is TGTGCCAGCAGTTTAGGCACGTCTACGTTTAACTATGGCTACACCTTC. Translation: CASSLGTSTFNYGYTF.

The chain carries TRBV2 and TRBJ1-6, with 8 bases matching TRBD1. Per germline, CDR1 SNHLY and CDR2 FYNNEI. This CDR3 is 16 amino acids long. The trim removed 6 bases at V and 6 bases at J, leaving 10 bases unmatched. CDR3 bases: TGTGCCAGCAGGGCTACGGACAGGGCGAGTAATTCACCCCTCCACTTT. Translation gives CASRATDRASNSPLHF. The full variable domain, completed using reference TRBV2 and TRBJ1-6, is EPEVTQTPSHQVTQMGQEVILRCVPISNHLYFYWYRQILGQKVEFLVSFYNNEISEKSEIFDDQFSVERPDGSNFTLKIRSTKLEDSAMYFCASRATDRASNSPLHFGNGTRLTVT.

V usage is TRBV6-1 and J usage is TRBJ2-7; 9 bases align to TRBD1. The V segment lost 6 bases and the J segment 5 bases; nucleotides outside the gene matches: 8. The CDR3 extends over 14 amino acids. Germline loops: CDR1 MNHNS, CDR2 SASEGT. The CDR3, as DNA: TGTGCCAGCAGAACTGACAGGGGGTATGACGAGCAGTACTTC. This sequence encodes CASRTDRGYDEQYF.

This clonotype was counted many times. The rearrangement joins TRBV9 to TRBJ1-2; D gene uncertain. CDR1 is SGDLS, CDR2 YYNGEE, per germline. Trimming pared 3 bases from V and 0 bases from J, leaving 9 bases between. The CDR3 has 14 residues. CDR3 sequence (DNA): TGTGCCAGCAGCGGACCCAGAACTAACTATGGCTACACCTTC. Protein sequence: CASSGPRTNYGYTF.

The table lists this clonotype with a few counts. J is TRBJ2-7 and V is TRBV20-1; D not resolved. Germline CDR1 is DFQATT and CDR2 is SNEGSKA (reference sequence). CDR3 size: 12 residues. V lost 1 base and J 3 bases, leaving 7 bases between the germline ends. The chain's CDR3 is CSARGHLYEQYF. CDR3 coding DNA: TGCAGTGCTAGAGGACATCTCTACGAGCAGTACTTC.

This clonotype was seen only a few times. The rearrangement uses TRBV4-2 and TRBJ2-1, with TRBD1 identical over 10 bases. There are 16 residues in the CDR3. From germline, CDR1 is LGHNA and CDR2 YNFKEQ. V dropped 5 bases and J dropped 5; count of bases not matched to a gene: 9. The CDR3 DNA sequence: TGTGCCAGCAGCGCCACCGGGACAGGGGCGGACAATGAGCAGTTCTTC. It yields the protein CASSATGTGADNEQFF.